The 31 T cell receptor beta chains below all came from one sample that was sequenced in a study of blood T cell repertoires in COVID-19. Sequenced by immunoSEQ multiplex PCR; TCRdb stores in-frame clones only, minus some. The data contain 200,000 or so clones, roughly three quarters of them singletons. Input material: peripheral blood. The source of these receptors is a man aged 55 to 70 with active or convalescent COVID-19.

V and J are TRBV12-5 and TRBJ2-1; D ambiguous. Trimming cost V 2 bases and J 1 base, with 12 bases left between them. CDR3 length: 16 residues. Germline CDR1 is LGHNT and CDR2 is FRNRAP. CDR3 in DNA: TGTGCTAGTGGTTTGCGCCGACAATTATCCTACAATGAGCAGTTCTTC. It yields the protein CASGLRRQLSYNEQFF.

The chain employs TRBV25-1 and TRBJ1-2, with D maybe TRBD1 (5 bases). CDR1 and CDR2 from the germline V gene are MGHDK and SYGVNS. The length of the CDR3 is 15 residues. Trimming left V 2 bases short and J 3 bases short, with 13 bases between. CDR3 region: CASSEPGRPDYGYTF. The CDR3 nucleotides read TGTGCCAGCAGTGAACCAGGGCGCCCGGACTATGGCTACACCTTC.

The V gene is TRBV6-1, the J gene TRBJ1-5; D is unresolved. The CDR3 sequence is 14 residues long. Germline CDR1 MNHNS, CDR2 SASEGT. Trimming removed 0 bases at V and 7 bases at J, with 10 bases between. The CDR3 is CASSEAQRGQPQHF. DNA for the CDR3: TGTGCCAGCAGTGAAGCCCAAAGAGGACAGCCCCAGCATTTT.

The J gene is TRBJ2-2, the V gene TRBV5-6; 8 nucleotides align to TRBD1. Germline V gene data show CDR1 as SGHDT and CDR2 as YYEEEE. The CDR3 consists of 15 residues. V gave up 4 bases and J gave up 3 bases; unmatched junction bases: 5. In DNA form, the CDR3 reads TGTGCCAGCAGCCCCGGACAGGGCGACACCGGGGAGCTGTTTTTT. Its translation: CASSPGQGDTGELFF.

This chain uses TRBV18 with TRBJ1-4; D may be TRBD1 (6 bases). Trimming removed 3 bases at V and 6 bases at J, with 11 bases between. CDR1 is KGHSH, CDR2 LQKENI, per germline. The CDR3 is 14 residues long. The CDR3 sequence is CASSPGQSDEKLFF. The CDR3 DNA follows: TGTGCCAGCTCACCCGGACAGTCCGATGAAAAACTGTTTTTT.

In DNA, the CDR3 is TGCGCCAGCAGAGGACTAGCGGGAGTGGATGAGCAGTTCTTC. Protein sequence: CASRGLAGVDEQFF. The chain combines TRBV5-1 with TRBJ2-1; TRBD2 matches 13 bases. The germline CDR1 and CDR2 sequences are SGHRS and YFSETQ. With V trimmed by 5 bases and J by 8 bases, 4 bases remained unmatched. The CDR3 totals 14 residues.

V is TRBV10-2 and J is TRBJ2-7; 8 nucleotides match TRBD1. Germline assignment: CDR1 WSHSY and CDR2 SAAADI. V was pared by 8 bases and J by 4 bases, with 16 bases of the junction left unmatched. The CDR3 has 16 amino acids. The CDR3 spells CASGAIDRGTPYEQYF. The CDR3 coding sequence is TGCGCCAGCGGAGCGATCGACAGGGGAACTCCGTACGAGCAGTACTTC.

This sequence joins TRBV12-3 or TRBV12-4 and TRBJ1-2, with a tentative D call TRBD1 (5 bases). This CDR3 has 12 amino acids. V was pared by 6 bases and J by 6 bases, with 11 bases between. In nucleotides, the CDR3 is TGTGCCAGCAGAAGTGCGGGGGATGGCTACACCTTC. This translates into CASRSAGDGYTF.

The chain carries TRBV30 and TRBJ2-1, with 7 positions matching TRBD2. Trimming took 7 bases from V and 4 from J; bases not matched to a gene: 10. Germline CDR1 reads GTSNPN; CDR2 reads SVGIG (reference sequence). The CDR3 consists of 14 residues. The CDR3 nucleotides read TGTGCCTTATATGGGGGGGTTCTTTACAATGAGCAGTTCTTC. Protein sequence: CALYGGVLYNEQFF.

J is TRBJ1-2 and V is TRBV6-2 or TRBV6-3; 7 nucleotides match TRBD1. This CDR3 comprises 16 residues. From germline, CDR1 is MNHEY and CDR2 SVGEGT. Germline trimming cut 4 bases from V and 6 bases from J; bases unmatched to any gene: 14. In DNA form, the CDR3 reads TGTGCCAGCAGTTCGACCACCCCGACAGGGACAAATGGCTACACCTTC. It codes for CASSSTTPTGTNGYTF.

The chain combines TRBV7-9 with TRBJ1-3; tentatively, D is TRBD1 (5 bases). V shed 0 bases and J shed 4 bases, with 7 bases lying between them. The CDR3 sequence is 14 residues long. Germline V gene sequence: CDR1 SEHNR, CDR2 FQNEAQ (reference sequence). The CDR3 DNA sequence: TGTGCCAGCAGCTTAGCAGGGGTCGGAAACACCATATATTTT. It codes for CASSLAGVGNTIYF. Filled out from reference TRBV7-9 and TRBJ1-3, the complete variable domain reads DTGVSQNPRHKITKRGQNVTFRCDPISEHNRLYWYRQTLGQGPEFLTYFQNEAQLEKSRLLSDRFSAERPKGSFSTLEIQRTEQGDSAMYLCASSLAGVGNTIYFGEGSWLTVV.

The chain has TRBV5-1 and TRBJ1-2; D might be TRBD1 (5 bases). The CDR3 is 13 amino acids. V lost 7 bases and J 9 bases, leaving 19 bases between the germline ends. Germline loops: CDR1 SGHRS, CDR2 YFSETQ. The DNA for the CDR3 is TGCGCCAGCTCCCTCGACCAGGGTGCAAGCTACACCTTC. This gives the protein CASSLDQGASYTF.

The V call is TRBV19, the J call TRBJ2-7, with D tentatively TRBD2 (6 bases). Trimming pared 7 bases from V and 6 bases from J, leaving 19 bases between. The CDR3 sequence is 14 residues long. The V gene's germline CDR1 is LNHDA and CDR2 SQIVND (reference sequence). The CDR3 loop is CASTVGTSTREQYF. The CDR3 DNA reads TGTGCCAGTACCGTGGGGACTTCAACCCGCGAGCAGTACTTC.

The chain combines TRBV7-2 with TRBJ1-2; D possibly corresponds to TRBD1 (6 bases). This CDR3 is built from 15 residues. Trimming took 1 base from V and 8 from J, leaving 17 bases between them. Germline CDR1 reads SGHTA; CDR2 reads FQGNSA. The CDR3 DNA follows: TGTGCCAGCAGCTTAGAAGAGGCAGGGGCAGGGGGCTACACCTTC. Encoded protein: CASSLEEAGAGGYTF.

The CDR3 here is CASSLRDREGNEQFF. DNA of the CDR3: TGCGCCAGCAGCCTCCGGGACAGGGAAGGGAATGAGCAGTTCTTC. The chain employs TRBV4-1 and TRBJ2-1; 9 positions agree with TRBD1. The CDR3 loop spans 15 amino acids. V lost 4 bases, J lost 7 bases, and 8 bases stayed unmatched. In germline, CDR1 is MGHRA, CDR2 YSYEKL.

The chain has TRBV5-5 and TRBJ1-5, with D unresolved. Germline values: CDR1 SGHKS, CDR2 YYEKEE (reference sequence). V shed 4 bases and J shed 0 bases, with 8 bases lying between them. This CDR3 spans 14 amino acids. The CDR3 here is CASSERYSNQPQHF. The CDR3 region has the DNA TGTGCCAGCAGCGAACGGTATAGCAATCAGCCCCAGCATTTT.

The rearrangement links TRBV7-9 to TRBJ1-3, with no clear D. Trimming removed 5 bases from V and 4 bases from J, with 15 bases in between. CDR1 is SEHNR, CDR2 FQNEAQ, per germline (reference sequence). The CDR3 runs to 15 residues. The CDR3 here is CASSALSGVGNTIYF. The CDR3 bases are TGTGCCAGCAGCGCCCTCTCGGGAGTGGGAAACACCATATATTTT.

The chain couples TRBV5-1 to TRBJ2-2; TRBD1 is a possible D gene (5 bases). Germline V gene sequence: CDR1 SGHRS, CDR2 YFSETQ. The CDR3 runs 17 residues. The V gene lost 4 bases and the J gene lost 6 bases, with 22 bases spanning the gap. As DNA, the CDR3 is TGCGCCAGCAGCCCCATCGGTCCAGGGTATGGGTCCGGGGAGCTGTTTTTT. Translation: CASSPIGPGYGSGELFF.

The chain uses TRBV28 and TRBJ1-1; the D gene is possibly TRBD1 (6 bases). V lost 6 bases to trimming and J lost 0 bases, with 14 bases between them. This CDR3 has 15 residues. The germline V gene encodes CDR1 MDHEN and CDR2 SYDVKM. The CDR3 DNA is TGTGCCAGCAGGGTCGGGCGGACAGTGAACACTGAAGCTTTCTTT. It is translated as CASRVGRTVNTEAFF.

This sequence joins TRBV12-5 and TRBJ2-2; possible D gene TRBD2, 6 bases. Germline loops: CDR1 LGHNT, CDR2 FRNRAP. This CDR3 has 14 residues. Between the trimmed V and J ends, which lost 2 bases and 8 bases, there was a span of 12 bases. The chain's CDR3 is CASGLNGGWGELFF. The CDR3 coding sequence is TGTGCTAGTGGTTTGAACGGGGGATGGGGGGAGCTGTTTTTT.

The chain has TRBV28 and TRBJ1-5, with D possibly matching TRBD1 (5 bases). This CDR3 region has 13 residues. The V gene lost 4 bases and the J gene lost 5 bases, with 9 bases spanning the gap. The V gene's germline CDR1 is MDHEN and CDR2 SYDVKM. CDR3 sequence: CASSYGGYQPQHF. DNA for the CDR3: TGTGCCAGCAGTTACGGGGGATATCAGCCCCAGCATTTT.

CDR3: CASSPLASANTDTQYF. CDR3 bases: TGTGCCAGCAGCCCTCTGGCTAGCGCGAACACAGATACGCAGTATTTT. The genes are TRBV7-9 and TRBJ2-3, with a tentative D call TRBD2 (6 bases). The germline CDR1 and CDR2 sequences are SEHNR and FQNEAQ (reference sequence). Trimming shortened V by 5 bases and J by 2 bases, and 17 bases separated the two germline ends. The CDR3 has 16 residues.

CDR3 in DNA: TGTGCCAGCAGTTACTCGAGAGGGATTTATGGCTACACCTTC. Translating gives CASSYSRGIYGYTF. The gene calls are TRBV6-5 and TRBJ1-2; no definite D call. The CDR3 is 14 amino acids. Per germline, CDR1 MNHEY and CDR2 SVGAGI. The V end lost 0 bases, the J end lost 5 bases, and 10 bases lay between the germline ends.

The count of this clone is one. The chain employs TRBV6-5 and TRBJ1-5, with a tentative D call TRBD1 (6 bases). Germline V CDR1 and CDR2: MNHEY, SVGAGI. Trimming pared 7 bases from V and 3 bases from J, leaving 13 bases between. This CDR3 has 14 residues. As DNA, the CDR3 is TGTGCCAGCACCGGAGACAGGTACAATCAGCCCCAGCATTTT. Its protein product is CASTGDRYNQPQHF.

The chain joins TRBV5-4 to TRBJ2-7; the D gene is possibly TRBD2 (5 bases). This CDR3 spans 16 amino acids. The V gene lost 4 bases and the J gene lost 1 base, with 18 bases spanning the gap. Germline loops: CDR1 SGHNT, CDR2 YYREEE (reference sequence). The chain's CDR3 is CASSPWVAGKSYEQYF. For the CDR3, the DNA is TGTGCCAGCAGCCCATGGGTGGCGGGTAAGTCCTACGAGCAGTACTTC.

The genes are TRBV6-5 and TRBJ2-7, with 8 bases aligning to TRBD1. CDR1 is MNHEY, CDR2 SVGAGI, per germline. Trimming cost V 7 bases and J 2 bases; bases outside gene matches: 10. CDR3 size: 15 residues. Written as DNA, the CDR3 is TGTGCCAGCACCCGGACAGGGATAATTCCCTACGAGCAGTACTTC. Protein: CASTRTGIIPYEQYF.

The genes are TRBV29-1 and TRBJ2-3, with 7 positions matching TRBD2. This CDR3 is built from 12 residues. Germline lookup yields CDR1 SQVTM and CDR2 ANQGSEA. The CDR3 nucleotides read TGCTTGGACGGGCTAGCGGCAGATACGCAGTATTTT. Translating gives CLDGLAADTQYF.

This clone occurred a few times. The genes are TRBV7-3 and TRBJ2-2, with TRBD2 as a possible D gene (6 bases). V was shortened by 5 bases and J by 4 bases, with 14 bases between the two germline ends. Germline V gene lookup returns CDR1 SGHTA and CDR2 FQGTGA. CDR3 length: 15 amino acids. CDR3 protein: CASSGQIGSTGELFF. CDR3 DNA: TGTGCCAGCAGCGGACAAATCGGGAGCACCGGGGAGCTGTTTTTT. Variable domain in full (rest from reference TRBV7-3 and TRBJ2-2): GAGVSQTPSNKVTEKGKYVELRCDPISGHTALYWYRQSLGQGPEFLIYFQGTGAADDSGLPNDRFFAVRPEGSVSTLKIQRTERGDSAVYLCASSGQIGSTGELFFGEGSRLTVL.

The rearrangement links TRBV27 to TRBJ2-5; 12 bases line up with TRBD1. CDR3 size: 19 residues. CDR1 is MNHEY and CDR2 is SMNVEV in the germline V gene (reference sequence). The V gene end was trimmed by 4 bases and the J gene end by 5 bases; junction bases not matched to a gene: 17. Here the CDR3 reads CASSSLSRDRGLTGETQYF. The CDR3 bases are TGTGCCAGCAGTTCTCTCTCCCGGGACAGGGGGCTAACGGGGGAGACCCAGTACTTC.

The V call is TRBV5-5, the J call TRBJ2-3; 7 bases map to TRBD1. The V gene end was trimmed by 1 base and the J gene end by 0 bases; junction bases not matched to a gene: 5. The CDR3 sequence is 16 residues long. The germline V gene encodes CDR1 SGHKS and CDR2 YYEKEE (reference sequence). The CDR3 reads CASSLRDSSSTDTQYF. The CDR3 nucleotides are TGTGCCAGCAGCTTGCGGGACAGCTCTAGCACAGATACGCAGTATTTT.

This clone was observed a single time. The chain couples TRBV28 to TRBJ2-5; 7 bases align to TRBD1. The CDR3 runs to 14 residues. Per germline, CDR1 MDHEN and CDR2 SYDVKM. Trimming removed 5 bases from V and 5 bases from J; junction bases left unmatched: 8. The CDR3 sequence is CASSPPRTGETQYF. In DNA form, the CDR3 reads TGTGCCAGCAGTCCCCCCCGGACAGGCGAGACCCAGTACTTC.